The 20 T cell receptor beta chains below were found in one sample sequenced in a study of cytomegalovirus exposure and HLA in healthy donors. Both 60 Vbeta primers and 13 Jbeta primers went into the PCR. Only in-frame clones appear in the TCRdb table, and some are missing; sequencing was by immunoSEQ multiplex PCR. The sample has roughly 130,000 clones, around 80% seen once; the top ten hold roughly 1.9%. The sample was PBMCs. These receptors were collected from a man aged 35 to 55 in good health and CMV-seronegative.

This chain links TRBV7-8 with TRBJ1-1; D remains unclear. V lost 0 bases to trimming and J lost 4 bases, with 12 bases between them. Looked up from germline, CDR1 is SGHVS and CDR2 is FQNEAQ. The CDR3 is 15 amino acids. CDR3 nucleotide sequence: TGTGCCAGCAGCTTAGCCTCCCCGAGTCTCACTGAAGCTTTCTTT. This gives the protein CASSLASPSLTEAFF.

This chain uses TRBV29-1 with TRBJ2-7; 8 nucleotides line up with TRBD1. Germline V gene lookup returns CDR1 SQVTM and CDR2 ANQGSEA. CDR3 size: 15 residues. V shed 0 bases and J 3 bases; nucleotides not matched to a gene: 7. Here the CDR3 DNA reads TGCAGCGTTGAAGATCAGGGGGGACAGGTCTACGAGCAGTACTTC. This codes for CSVEDQGGQVYEQYF.

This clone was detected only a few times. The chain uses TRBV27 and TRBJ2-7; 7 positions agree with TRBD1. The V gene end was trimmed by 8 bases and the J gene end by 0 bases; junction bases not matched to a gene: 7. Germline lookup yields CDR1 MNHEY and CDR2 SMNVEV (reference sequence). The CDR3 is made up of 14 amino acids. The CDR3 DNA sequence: TGTGCCAGCGGAATAGGGGACAGCTCCTACGAGCAGTACTTC. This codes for CASGIGDSSYEQYF.

The CDR3 protein is CASSQEQGSQPQHF. The CDR3 DNA reads as TGCGCCAGCAGCCAAGAACAGGGATCTCAGCCCCAGCATTTT. The rearrangement uses TRBV4-1 and TRBJ1-5, with D perhaps matching TRBD1 (6 bases). Per the germline V gene, CDR1 is MGHRA and CDR2 is YSYEKL. The length of the CDR3 is 14 residues. V was shortened by 0 bases and J by 6 bases, with 9 bases between the two germline ends.

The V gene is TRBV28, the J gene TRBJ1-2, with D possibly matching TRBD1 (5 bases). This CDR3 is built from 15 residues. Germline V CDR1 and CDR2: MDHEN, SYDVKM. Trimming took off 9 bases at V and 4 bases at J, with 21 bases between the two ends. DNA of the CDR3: TGTGCCAGTTCACCTTGGGGGGGACCCCGCTATGGCTACACCTTC. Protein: CASSPWGGPRYGYTF.

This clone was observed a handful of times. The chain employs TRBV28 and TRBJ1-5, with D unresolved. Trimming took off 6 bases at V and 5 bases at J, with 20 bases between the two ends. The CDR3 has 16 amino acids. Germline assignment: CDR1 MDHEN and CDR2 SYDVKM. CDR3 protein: CASSPRSAGIYQPQHF. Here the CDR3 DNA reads TGTGCCAGCAGCCCCCGGAGCGCGGGAATTTATCAGCCCCAGCATTTT.

CDR3 sequence reads: CASRTRGTGKTNTGELFF. In DNA, the CDR3 is TGTGCCAGCAGGACCCGAGGGACAGGCAAAACGAACACCGGGGAGCTGTTTTTT. The chain couples TRBV5-6 to TRBJ2-2, with 8 bases matching TRBD1. Germline CDR1 reads SGHDT; CDR2 reads YYEEEE. The junction had 12 bases not matched to a gene; V was cut back by 5 bases and J by 0 bases. CDR3 length equals 18 residues.

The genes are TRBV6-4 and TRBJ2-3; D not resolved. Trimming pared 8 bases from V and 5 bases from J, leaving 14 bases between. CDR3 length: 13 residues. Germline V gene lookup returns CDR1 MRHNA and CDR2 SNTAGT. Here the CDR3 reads CASSNGGEDTQYF. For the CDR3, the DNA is TGTGCCAGCTCGAACGGCGGAGAAGATACGCAGTATTTT.

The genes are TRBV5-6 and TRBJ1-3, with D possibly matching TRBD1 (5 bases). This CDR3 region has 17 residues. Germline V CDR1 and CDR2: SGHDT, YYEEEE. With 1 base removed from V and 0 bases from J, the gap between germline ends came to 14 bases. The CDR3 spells CASSLRSQGNSGNTIYF. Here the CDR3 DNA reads TGTGCCAGCAGCTTGAGGTCCCAGGGAAACTCTGGAAACACCATATATTTT.

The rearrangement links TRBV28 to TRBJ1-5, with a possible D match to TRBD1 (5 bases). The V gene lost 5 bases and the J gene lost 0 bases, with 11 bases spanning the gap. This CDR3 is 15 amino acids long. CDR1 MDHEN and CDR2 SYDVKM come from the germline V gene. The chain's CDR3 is CASSTRQFSNQPQHF. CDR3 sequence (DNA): TGTGCCAGCAGTACGCGACAGTTTAGCAATCAGCCCCAGCATTTT.

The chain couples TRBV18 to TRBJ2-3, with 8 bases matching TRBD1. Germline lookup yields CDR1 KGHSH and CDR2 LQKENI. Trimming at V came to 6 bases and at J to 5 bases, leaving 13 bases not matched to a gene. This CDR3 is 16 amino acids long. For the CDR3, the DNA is TGTGCCAGCTCTCACGGGAAGACAGGGGCAATAGATACGCAGTATTTT. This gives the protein CASSHGKTGAIDTQYF.

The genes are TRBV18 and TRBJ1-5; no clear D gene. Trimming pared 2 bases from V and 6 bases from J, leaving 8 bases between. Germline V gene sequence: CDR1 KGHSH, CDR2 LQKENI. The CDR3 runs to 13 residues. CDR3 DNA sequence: TGTGCCAGCTCACCATTAACGAGTCAGCCCCAGCATTTT. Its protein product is CASSPLTSQPQHF. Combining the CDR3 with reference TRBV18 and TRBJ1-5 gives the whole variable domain NAGVMQNPRHLVRRRGQEARLRCSPMKGHSHVYWYRQLPEEGLKFMVYLQKENIIDESGMPKERFSAEFPKEGPSILRIQQVVRGDSAAYFCASSPLTSQPQHFGDGTRLSIL.

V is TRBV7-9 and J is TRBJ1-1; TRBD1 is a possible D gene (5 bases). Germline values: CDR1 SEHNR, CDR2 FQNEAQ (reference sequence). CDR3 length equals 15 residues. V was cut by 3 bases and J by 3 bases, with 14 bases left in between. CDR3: CASSFVPGSDTEAFF. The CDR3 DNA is TGTGCCAGCAGCTTCGTCCCAGGGTCAGACACTGAAGCTTTCTTT. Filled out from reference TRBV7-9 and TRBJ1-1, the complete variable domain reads DTGVSQNPRHKITKRGQNVTFRCDPISEHNRLYWYRQTLGQGPEFLTYFQNEAQLEKSRLLSDRFSAERPKGSFSTLEIQRTEQGDSAMYLCASSFVPGSDTEAFFGQGTRLTVV.

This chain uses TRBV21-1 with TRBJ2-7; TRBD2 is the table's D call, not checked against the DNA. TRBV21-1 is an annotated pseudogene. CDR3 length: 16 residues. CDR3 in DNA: TGTGCCAGCAGCAAATGGAGGGAGCGGGAGACCCACGAGCAGTACTTC. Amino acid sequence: CASSKWRERETHEQYF.

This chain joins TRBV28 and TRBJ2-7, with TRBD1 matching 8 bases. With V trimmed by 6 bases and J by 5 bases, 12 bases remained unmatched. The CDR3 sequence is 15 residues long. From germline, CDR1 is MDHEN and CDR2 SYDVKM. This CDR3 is CASSSPGQGYNEQYF. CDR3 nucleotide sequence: TGTGCCAGCAGCTCTCCCGGACAGGGTTACAACGAGCAGTACTTC.

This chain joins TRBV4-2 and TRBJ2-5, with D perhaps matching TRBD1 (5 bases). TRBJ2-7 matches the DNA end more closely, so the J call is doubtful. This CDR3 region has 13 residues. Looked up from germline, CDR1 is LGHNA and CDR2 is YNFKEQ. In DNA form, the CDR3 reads TGTGCCAGCAGCGGGGCAAGCTCCTACGAGCAGTACTTC. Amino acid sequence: CASSGASSYEQYF.

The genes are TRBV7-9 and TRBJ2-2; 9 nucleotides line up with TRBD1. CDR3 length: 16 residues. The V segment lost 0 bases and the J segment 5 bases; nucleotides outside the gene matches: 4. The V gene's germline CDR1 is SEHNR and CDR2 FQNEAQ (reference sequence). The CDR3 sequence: CASSLAGDRATGELFF. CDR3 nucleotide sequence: TGTGCCAGCAGCTTAGCAGGGGACAGGGCGACCGGGGAGCTGTTTTTT.

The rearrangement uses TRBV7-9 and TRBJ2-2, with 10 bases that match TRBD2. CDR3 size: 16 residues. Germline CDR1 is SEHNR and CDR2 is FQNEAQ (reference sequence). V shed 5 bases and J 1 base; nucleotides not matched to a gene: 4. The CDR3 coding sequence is TGTGCCAGCAGCCCCACTAGCGGGAAGAACACCGGGGAGCTGTTTTTT. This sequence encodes CASSPTSGKNTGELFF.

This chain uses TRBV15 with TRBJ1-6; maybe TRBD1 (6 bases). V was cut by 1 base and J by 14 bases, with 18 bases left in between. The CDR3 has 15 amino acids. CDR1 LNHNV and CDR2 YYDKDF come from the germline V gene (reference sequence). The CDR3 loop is CATSRAGTGGDTLHF. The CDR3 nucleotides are TGTGCCACCAGCAGAGCTGGCACAGGTGGGGACACCCTCCACTTT. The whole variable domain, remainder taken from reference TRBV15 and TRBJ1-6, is DAMVIQNPRYQVTQFGKPVTLSCSQTLNHNVMYWYQQKSSQAPKLLFHYYDKDFNNEADTPDNFQSRRPNTSFCFLDIRSPGLGDTAMYLCATSRAGTGGDTLHFGNGTRLTVT.

The CDR3: CASSQAAGGNEQYF. The DNA of the CDR3 is TGCGCCAGCAGCCAAGCAGCAGGGGGCAACGAGCAGTACTTC. This chain uses TRBV4-1 with TRBJ2-7; 8 nucleotides match TRBD1. Trimming cost V 1 base and J 5 bases; bases outside gene matches: 4. This CDR3 comprises 14 residues. Looked up from germline, CDR1 is MGHRA and CDR2 is YSYEKL.